The 10 T cell receptor beta chains listed next were all sequenced from one sample in a study of T cell responses to AZD1222 COVID-19 vaccine. Generated by immunoSEQ multiplex PCR, the TCRdb table keeps only in-frame clones and is missing some. Among over 150,000 clones listed, 80% to 95% were seen once. This specimen was peripheral blood, taken on day 0 of AZD1222 vaccination. Every receptor here comes from an adult in good health.

The chain combines TRBV18 with TRBJ2-5, with TRBD2 as a possible D gene (6 bases). Germline assignment: CDR1 KGHSH and CDR2 LQKENI. V lost 2 bases to trimming and J lost 2 bases, with 12 bases between them. The CDR3 runs to 15 residues. In nucleotides, the CDR3 is TGTGCCAGCTCACCAGTGGCGGGGAAACAAGAGACCCAGTACTTC. This encodes CASSPVAGKQETQYF.

The chain joins TRBV6-1 to TRBJ2-7, with D unresolved. V lost 3 bases and J 10 bases, leaving 10 bases between the germline ends. CDR1 MNHNS and CDR2 SASEGT come from the germline V gene. This CDR3 comprises 11 residues. CDR3 sequence (DNA): TGTGCCAGCAGTGAGATCATCGGTCAGTACTTC. The encoded protein is CASSEIIGQYF.

This clone was observed a single time. The J gene is TRBJ1-2, the V gene TRBV19; possibly TRBD1 for D (5 bases). The V gene lost 3 bases and the J gene lost 6 bases, with 8 bases spanning the gap. Germline assignment: CDR1 LNHDA and CDR2 SQIVND (reference sequence). This CDR3 is 12 amino acids long. The CDR3: CASSMGQNGYTF. The CDR3 DNA reads as TGTGCCAGTAGTATGGGGCAGAATGGCTACACCTTC.

J is TRBJ2-7 and V is TRBV21-1. TRBV21-1 is noted as a pseudogene. This CDR3 has 17 amino acids. The CDR3 loop reads CASSKEGHLAAAYEQYV. CDR3 DNA: TGTGCCAGCAGCAAAGAGGGGCATCTAGCAGCTGCCTACGAGCAGTACGTC.

The rearrangement uses TRBV15 and TRBJ1-4; D uncertain. Looked up from germline, CDR1 is LNHNV and CDR2 is YYDKDF (reference sequence). The CDR3 is made up of 14 amino acids. V was pared by 1 base and J by 1 base, with 4 bases between. Here the CDR3 DNA reads TGTGCCACCAGCAGAGGGGAAACTAATGAAAAACTGTTTTTT. Amino acid sequence: CATSRGETNEKLFF.

The rearrangement joins TRBV6-5 to TRBJ2-7; 8 bases align to TRBD2. Germline CDR1 and CDR2: MNHEY and SVGAGI. The V segment lost 7 bases and the J segment 4 bases; nucleotides outside the gene matches: 9. This CDR3 is built from 14 residues. The CDR3 sequence is CASMLAGGRYEQYF. The DNA of the CDR3 is TGTGCCAGCATGTTGGCGGGAGGAAGGTACGAGCAGTACTTC.

The rearrangement joins TRBV7-8 to TRBJ1-3; the D gene is possibly TRBD1 (5 bases). The germline V and J ends were trimmed by 4 bases and 0 bases, with 10 bases remaining between them. Germline CDR1 SGHVS, CDR2 FQNEAQ. This CDR3 is built from 15 residues. CDR3 nucleotide sequence: TGTGCCAGCAGCTGGGGGGTTTCCTCTGGAAACACCATATATTTT. Its protein product is CASSWGVSSGNTIYF.

The chain is built from TRBV7-2 and TRBJ1-2, with TRBD1 identical over 7 bases. Germline CDR1 is SGHTA and CDR2 is FQGNSA. The CDR3 covers 16 residues. V shed 5 bases, J shed 0 bases, and the junction held 9 bases outside the gene matches. The CDR3 reads CASSLSDRDTNYGYTF. The CDR3 coding sequence is TGTGCCAGCAGCCTCTCCGACAGGGACACTAACTATGGCTACACCTTC.

J is TRBJ2-1 and V is TRBV5-1; 9 nucleotides line up with TRBD2. Germline loops: CDR1 SGHRS, CDR2 YFSETQ. This CDR3 has 16 amino acids. V dropped 3 bases and J dropped 5; count of bases not matched to a gene: 9. In DNA form, the CDR3 reads TGCGCCAGCAGCTGGAGTAGCGGGGGCGTAAACAATGAGCAGTTCTTC. Its protein product is CASSWSSGGVNNEQFF.

J is TRBJ2-6 and V is TRBV9; 12 positions match TRBD1. The germline V gene encodes CDR1 SGDLS and CDR2 YYNGEE. The CDR3 loop spans 17 amino acids. The ends lost 6 bases at V and 3 bases at J; junction bases unmatched: 7. CDR3 nucleotides: TGTGCCAGCACCCGGGACAGGGGGCTTTATGGGGCCAACGTCCTGACTTTC. Translated, it gives CASTRDRGLYGANVLTF. The full variable domain, completed using reference TRBV9 and TRBJ2-6, is DSGVTQTPKHLITATGQRVTLRCSPRSGDLSVYWYQQSLDQGLQFLIQYYNGEERAKGNILERFSAQQFPDLHSELNLSSLELGDSALYFCASTRDRGLYGANVLTFGAGSRLTVL.